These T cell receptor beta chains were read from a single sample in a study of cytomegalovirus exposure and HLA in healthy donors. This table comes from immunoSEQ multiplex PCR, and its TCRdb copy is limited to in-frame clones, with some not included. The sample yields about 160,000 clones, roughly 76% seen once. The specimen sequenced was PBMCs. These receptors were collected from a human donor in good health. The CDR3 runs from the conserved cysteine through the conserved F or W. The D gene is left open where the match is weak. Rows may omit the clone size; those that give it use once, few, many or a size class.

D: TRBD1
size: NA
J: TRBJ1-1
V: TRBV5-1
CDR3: CASSAGQGIIEAFF
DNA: TGCGCCAGCAGCGCAGGACAGGGGATAATTGAAGCTTTCTTT

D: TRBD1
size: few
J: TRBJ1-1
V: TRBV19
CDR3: CASSADRAAFF
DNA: TGTGCCAGTAGTGCCGACAGGGCAGCTTTCTTT

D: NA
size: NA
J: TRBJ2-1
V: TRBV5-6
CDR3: CASSPGSYNEQFF
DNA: TGTGCCAGCAGCCCCGGGAGTTACAATGAGCAGTTCTTC

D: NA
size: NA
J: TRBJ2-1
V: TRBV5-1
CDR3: CASSLTGTEQFF
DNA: TGCGCCAGCAGCTTGACAGGGACTGAGCAGTTCTTC

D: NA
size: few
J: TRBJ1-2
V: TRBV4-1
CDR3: CASSQGGPGGFSGYTF
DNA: TGCGCCAGCAGCCAAGGGGGACCGGGAGGGTTCAGTGGCTACACCTTC

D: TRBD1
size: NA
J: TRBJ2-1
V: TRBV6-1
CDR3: CASSVFRTGVVPEQFF
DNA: TGTGCCAGCAGTGTATTCCGCACAGGGGTAGTCCCTGAGCAGTTCTTC

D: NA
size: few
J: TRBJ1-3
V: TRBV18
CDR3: CASSPSSSAAGNTIYF
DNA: TGTGCCAGCTCACCTTCCTCGTCGGCGGCTGGAAACACCATATATTTT

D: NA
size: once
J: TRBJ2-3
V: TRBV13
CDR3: CASSFLGTDTQYF
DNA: TGTGCCAGCAGCTTTTTAGGCACAGATACGCAGTATTTT

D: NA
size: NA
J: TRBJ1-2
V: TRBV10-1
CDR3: CASRDSTGDGYTF
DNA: TGCGCCAGCAGAGACTCCACCGGCGATGGCTACACCTTC

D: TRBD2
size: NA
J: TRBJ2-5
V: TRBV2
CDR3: CASILRGGQFEETQYF
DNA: TGTGCCAGCATTCTGCGGGGGGGCCAGTTTGAAGAGACCCAGTACTTC

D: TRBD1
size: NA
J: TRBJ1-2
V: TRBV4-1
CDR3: CASSQDTGDSRSYTF
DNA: TGCGCCAGCAGCCAAGACACCGGGGACAGTCGAAGCTACACCTTC

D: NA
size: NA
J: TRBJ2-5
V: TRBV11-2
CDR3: CASSSGGAGETQYF
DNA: TGTGCCAGCAGCTCTGGGGGGGCGGGGGAGACCCAGTACTTC

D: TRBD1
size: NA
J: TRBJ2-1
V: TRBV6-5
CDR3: CASRAGQGPYNEQFF
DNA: TGTGCCAGCAGGGCCGGACAGGGGCCCTACAATGAGCAGTTCTTC

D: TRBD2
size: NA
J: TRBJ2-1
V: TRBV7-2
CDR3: CASGLAAYNEQFF
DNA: TGTGCCAGCGGGCTAGCGGCCTACAATGAGCAGTTCTTC

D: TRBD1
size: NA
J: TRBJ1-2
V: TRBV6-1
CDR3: CASRPGTGIYGYTF
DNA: TGTGCCAGCAGGCCCGGGACAGGGATATATGGCTACACCTTC

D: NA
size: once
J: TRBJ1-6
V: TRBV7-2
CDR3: CASSHTYDSPLHF
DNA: TGTGCCAGCAGCCATACCTACGATTCACCCCTCCACTTT

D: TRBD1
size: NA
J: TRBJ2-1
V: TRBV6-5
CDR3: CASNRQGLSYNEQFF
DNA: TGTGCCAGCAATAGACAGGGCCTCTCCTACAATGAGCAGTTCTTC

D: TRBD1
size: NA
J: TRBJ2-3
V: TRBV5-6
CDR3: CASSPGQLDTQYF
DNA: TGTGCCAGCAGCCCGGGACAGCTTGATACGCAGTATTTT

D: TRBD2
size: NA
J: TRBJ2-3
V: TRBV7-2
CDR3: CASSLALGTSDTDTQYF
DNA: TGTGCCAGCAGCTTAGCGCTCGGGACTAGCGACACAGATACGCAGTATTTT

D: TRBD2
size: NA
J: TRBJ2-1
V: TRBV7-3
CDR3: CASSTRGDYNEQFF
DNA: TGTGCCAGCAGCACGCGGGGGGACTACAATGAGCAGTTCTTC

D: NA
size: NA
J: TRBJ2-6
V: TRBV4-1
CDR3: CASSPYPQASGANVLTF
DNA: TGCGCCAGCAGCCCATACCCCCAGGCCTCTGGGGCCAACGTCCTGACTTTC

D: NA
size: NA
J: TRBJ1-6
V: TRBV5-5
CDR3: CASSQNTYNSPLHF
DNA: TGTGCCAGCAGCCAGAACACCTATAATTCACCCCTCCACTTT

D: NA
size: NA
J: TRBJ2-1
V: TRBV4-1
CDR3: CASSLRTLSEQFF
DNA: TGCGCCAGCAGCCTCCGGACACTAAGTGAGCAGTTCTTC

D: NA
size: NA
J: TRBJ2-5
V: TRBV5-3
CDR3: CARGQTQYF
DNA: TGTGCCCGAGGGCAGACCCAGTACTTC

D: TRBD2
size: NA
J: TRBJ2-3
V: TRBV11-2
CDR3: CASSPGLAGRYTDTQYF
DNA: TGTGCCAGCAGCCCAGGACTAGCGGGGCGCTACACAGATACGCAGTATTTT

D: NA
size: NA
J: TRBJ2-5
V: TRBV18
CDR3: CASSQGGRETQYF
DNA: TGTGCCAGCTCCCAAGGAGGGCGGGAGACCCAGTACTTC

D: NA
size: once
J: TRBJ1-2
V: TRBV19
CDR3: CASSIVGSNYGYTF
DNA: TGTGCCAGTAGTATAGTCGGGAGTAACTATGGCTACACCTTC

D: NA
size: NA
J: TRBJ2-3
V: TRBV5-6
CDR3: CASSFEGKSTDTQYF
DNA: TGTGCCAGCAGCTTTGAGGGTAAAAGCACAGATACGCAGTATTTT

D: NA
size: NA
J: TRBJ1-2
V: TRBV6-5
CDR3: CASSYSGVGGYGYTF
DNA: TGTGCCAGCAGTTATTCAGGCGTAGGGGGCTATGGCTACACCTTC

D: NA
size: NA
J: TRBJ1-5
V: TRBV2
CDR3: CASSERDRRYSNQPQHF
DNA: TGTGCCAGCAGTGAACGAGACAGAAGATATAGCAATCAGCCCCAGCATTTT

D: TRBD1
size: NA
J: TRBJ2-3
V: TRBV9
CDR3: CASSRPGQGTDTQYF
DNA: TGTGCCAGCAGCCGCCCCGGACAGGGAACAGATACGCAGTATTTT

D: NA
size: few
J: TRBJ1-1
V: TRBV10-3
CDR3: CAIARETGTEAFF
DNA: TGTGCCATCGCGCGGGAGACGGGCACTGAAGCTTTCTTT

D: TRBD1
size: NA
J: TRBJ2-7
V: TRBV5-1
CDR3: CASSFGTATYAQYF
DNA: TGCGCCAGCAGCTTCGGGACAGCAACTTACGCGCAGTACTTC

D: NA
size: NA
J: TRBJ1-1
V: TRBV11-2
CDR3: CASSLETGTGAFF
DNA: TGTGCCAGCAGCTTAGAGACAGGTACGGGAGCTTTCTTT

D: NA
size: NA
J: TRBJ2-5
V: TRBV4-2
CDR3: CASSQDYGKSETQYF
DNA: TGTGCCAGCAGCCAAGACTATGGTAAATCTGAGACCCAGTACTTC

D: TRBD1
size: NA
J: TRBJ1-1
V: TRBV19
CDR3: CASSIGGTAVREAFF
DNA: TGTGCCAGTAGTATAGGAGGGACAGCCGTGCGCGAAGCTTTCTTT

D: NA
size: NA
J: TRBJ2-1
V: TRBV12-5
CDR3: CASGLIQLYEQFF
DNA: TGTGCTAGTGGTTTGATTCAGTTATATGAGCAGTTCTTC

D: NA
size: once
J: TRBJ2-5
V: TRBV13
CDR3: CASSFLGGIQETQYF
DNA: TGTGCCAGCAGCTTCTTAGGGGGTATCCAAGAGACCCAGTACTTC

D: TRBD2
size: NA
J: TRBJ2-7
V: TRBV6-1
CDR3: CASSEGSGGPYEQYF
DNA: TGTGCCAGCAGTGAAGGGTCGGGGGGGCCGTACGAGCAGTACTTC

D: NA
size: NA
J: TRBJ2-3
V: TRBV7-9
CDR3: CASSPTSGLLGTQYF
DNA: TGTGCCAGCAGCCCTACCTCCGGACTTCTTGGTACGCAGTATTTT

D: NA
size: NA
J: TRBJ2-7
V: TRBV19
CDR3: CASSMGGVSSYEQYF
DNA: TGTGCCAGTAGTATGGGGGGTGTGAGCTCCTACGAGCAGTACTTC

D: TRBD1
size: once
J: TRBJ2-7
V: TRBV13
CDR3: CASSLSGQGAYEQYF
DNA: TGTGCCAGCAGCTTATCGGGACAGGGGGCCTACGAGCAGTACTTC

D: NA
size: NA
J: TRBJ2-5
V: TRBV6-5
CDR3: CASSGWGVQETQYF
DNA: TGTGCCAGCAGTGGGTGGGGGGTACAAGAGACCCAGTACTTC

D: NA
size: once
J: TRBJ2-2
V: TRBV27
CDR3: CASSFRLEGAGELFF
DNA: TGTGCCAGCAGTTTTCGACTAGAAGGGGCCGGGGAGCTGTTTTTT

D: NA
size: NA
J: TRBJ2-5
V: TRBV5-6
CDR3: CASSLLVVGGVAETQYF
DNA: TGTGCCAGCAGCTTGTTGGTCGTAGGGGGGGTTGCGGAGACCCAGTACTTC

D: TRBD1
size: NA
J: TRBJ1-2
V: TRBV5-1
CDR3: CASSPGTGLFYGYTF
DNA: TGCGCCAGCAGCCCCGGGACAGGACTCTTCTATGGCTACACCTTC

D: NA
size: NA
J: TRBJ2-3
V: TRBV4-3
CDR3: CASSQDTGSTDTQYF
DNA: TGCGCCAGCAGCCAAGATACGGGAAGCACAGATACGCAGTATTTT

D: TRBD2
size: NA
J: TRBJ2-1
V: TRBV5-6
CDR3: CASSSSGGAYNEQFF
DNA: TGTGCCAGCAGCAGCAGCGGGGGGGCCTACAATGAGCAGTTCTTC

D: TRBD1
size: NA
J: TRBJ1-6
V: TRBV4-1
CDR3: CASSQRHPGQGLSSPLHF
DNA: TGCGCCAGCAGCCAAAGACATCCGGGACAGGGTTTAAGTTCACCCCTCCACTTT

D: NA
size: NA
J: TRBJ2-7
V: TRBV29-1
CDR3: CSVARAGASSYEQYF
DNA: TGCAGCGTTGCGCGAGCAGGGGCGAGCTCCTACGAGCAGTACTTC

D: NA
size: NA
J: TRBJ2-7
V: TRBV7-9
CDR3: CASSPISYEQYF
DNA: TGTGCCAGCAGCCCCATCTCCTACGAGCAGTACTTC

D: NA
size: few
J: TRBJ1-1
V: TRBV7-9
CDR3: CASSLDLRVAEAFF
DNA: TGTGCCAGCAGCTTAGATCTCCGGGTCGCTGAAGCTTTCTTT

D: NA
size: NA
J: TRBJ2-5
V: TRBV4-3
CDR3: CASSQLRWCVETQYF
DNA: TGCGCCAGCAGCCAGCTACGTTGGTGTGTGGAGACCCAGTACTTC

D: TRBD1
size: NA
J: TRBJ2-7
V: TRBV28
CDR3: CASSSPPDRGQYEQYF
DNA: TGTGCCAGCAGTTCCCCCCCGGACAGGGGGCAGTACGAGCAGTACTTC

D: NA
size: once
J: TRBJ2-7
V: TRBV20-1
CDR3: CSASRGYEQYF
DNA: TGCAGTGCCAGCCGAGGCTACGAGCAGTACTTC

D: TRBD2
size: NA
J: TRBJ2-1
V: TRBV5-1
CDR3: CASSLAALAGESSYNEQFF
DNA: TGCGCCAGCAGCTTGGCTGCACTAGCGGGGGAAAGCTCCTACAATGAGCAGTTCTTC

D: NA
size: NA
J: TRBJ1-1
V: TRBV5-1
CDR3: CASSRTANTEAFF
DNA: TGCGCCAGCAGCAGAACAGCGAACACTGAAGCTTTCTTT

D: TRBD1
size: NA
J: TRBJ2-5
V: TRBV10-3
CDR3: CAISGTGQETQYF
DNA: TGTGCCATCAGTGGGACAGGCCAAGAGACCCAGTACTTC